The rows below give T cell receptor beta chains drawn from one sample of a study of blood T cell repertoires in COVID-19. Clones were sequenced by immunoSEQ multiplex PCR, and TCRdb holds only the in-frame ones, with some missing. The top ten clones hold around 3% of a sample with a few hundred thousand clones, 70% to 90% of them seen once. The source material was peripheral blood. The origin of the receptors is a man aged 18 to 29 with active or convalescent COVID-19. Both conserved end residues are part of each CDR3. A D gene is named only where the DNA matches it firmly. Size values are once, few and many counts, or a class for expanded clones, and some rows have none.

clone_size	d_call	v_call	j_call	cdr3_nt	cdr3_aa
-	TRBD1	TRBV14	TRBJ1-1	TGTGCCAGCAGCCTGAGGGACAGTTCAGAAGCTTTCTTT	CASSLRDSSEAFF
-	TRBD1	TRBV5-1	TRBJ2-5	TGCGCCAGCAGCCGGCCCCGACAGGGTCCACAAGAGACCCAGTACTTC	CASSRPRQGPQETQYF
-	-	TRBV27	TRBJ1-2	TGTGCCAGCAGGGATAGGGGCTTCGTGAACTATGGCTACACCTTC	CASRDRGFVNYGYTF
few	-	TRBV12-2	TRBJ1-2	TGTGCAAGTCGCTTGGACAGGCCGACGAACTATGGCTACACCTTC	CASRLDRPTNYGYTF
-	-	TRBV9	TRBJ2-1	TGTGCCAGCAGCGTTGGCGGAACTTACAATGAGCAGTTCTTC	CASSVGGTYNEQFF
-	-	TRBV20-1	TRBJ2-7	TGCAGTGCTAGTCCGGGACACGAACCCTACGAGCAGTACTTC	CSASPGHEPYEQYF
once	-	TRBV3-1/TRBV3-2	TRBJ2-7	TGTGCCAGCAGCCCCCCCTTAACCTACGAGCAGTACTTC	CASSPPLTYEQYF
-	TRBD2	TRBV3-1/TRBV3-2	TRBJ2-1	TGTGCCAGCAGCCAAACCGCTCGAGGACTAGCGGGAGGCCCCAATGAGCAGTTCTTC	CASSQTARGLAGGPNEQFF
-	TRBD2	TRBV10-1	TRBJ2-1	TGCGCCAGCAACAATAGCGGGAGCTCCTACAATGAGCAGTTCTTC	CASNNSGSSYNEQFF
-	-	TRBV15	TRBJ1-2	TGTGCCACCAGCAGAGCAGGGCAACCTTACTATGGCTACACCTTC	CATSRAGQPYYGYTF
-	TRBD2	TRBV10-3	TRBJ2-5	TGTGCCATCAGCTTCGTAGCGGGAGGGCCAGAGACCCAGTACTTC	CAISFVAGGPETQYF
-	-	TRBV28	TRBJ1-5	TGTGCCAGCAGTTATTATAGAGGCAATCAGCCCCAGCATTTT	CASSYYRGNQPQHF
few	-	TRBV30	TRBJ1-3	TGTGCCTGGAGTGTAGGCGGGGGCTCTGGAAACACCATATATTTT	CAWSVGGGSGNTIYF
few	-	TRBV11-1	TRBJ1-1	TGTGCCAGCTGCAGGGGTGTCTCCACTGAAGCTTTCTTT	CASCRGVSTEAFF
-	-	TRBV11-3	TRBJ2-1	TGTGCCAGCAGCTCCGGGCTGGGAGTTAACGGGGAGCAGTTCTTC	CASSSGLGVNGEQFF
-	TRBD1	TRBV19	TRBJ1-1	TGTGCCAGTAGGGACAGGGGTCTCTCGGAAGCTTTCTTT	CASRDRGLSEAFF
-	-	TRBV5-6	TRBJ2-5	TGTGCCAGCAGCTTGGACAGGGCCTTATTCCAAGAGACCCAGTACTTC	CASSLDRALFQETQYF
-	-	TRBV5-4	TRBJ2-7	TGTGCCAGCAGCTTATACGGGTACGAGCAGTACTTC	CASSLYGYEQYF
-	-	TRBV19	TRBJ2-3	TGTGCCAGTCGGGACACGACCCCAACAGATACGCAGTATTTT	CASRDTTPTDTQYF
-	TRBD2	TRBV5-1	TRBJ2-1	TGCGCCAGCAGCGGGGGACTAGCTGGGTCCTACAATGAGCAGTTCTTC	CASSGGLAGSYNEQFF
-	-	TRBV2	TRBJ1-3	TGTGCCAGCAAAAACAGGGCTTCGGGAAACACCATATATTTT	CASKNRASGNTIYF
-	-	TRBV6-2/TRBV6-3	TRBJ1-4	TGTGCCAGCAGCGAAGCCTTTCGGGAAAAACTGTTTTTT	CASSEAFREKLFF
-	-	TRBV30	TRBJ1-4	TGTGCCTGGAGTAACGGGGGAACTAATAATGAAAAACTGTTTTTT	CAWSNGGTNNEKLFF
-	TRBD2	TRBV19	TRBJ2-3	TGTGCCAGTAGTCCCCTAGCGGGAGGATTCACAGATACGCAGTATTTT	CASSPLAGGFTDTQYF
-	-	TRBV7-3	TRBJ1-1	TGTGCCAGCAGCCAGCAGGGGAGAACTGAAGCTTTCTTT	CASSQQGRTEAFF
-	-	TRBV5-6	TRBJ2-2	TGTGCCAGCAGCTTGGCCCGATTGGGGCGGTACACCGGGGAGCTGTTTTTT	CASSLARLGRYTGELFF
few	TRBD1	TRBV30	TRBJ2-2	TGTGCCTGGAGTGTAATCCAGGGGGCAACCGGGGAGCTGTTTTTT	CAWSVIQGATGELFF